The next 31 T cell receptor beta chains were all read from a single sample in a study of naive and memory T cell subsets. Two oligonucleotides, mixed equimolar, formed the beta constant-region primer covering TRBC1 and TRBC2. Nested alpha and beta constant-region primers with the SP2 primer drove four PCR rounds on ligated cDNA. Each CDR3 protein gets one entry after TCRdb re-called the UMI-ligation and nested PCR reads with MiXCR. The sample has over 100,000 distinct CDR3 sequences, 36% seen once. Sample: central memory CD4+ T cells from blood. Receptors originate from a human donor in good health.

This clonotype was counted only a few times. This chain connects TRBV12-5 to TRBJ1-5; no firm D call. The germline V gene has CDR1 LGHNT and CDR2 FRNRAP. The CDR3 has 12 residues. V was pared by 6 bases and J by 6 bases, with 9 bases between. The CDR3 DNA is TGTGCTAGTGGGGAAGGTGGTCAGCCCCAGCATTTT. Translated: CASGEGGQPQHF.

CDR3 sequence reads: CATSAHNEQFF. For the CDR3, the DNA is TGTGCCACCAGTGCGCACAATGAGCAGTTCTTC. V is TRBV24-1 and J is TRBJ2-1, with D unclear. The germline CDR1 and CDR2 sequences are KGHDR and SFDVKD. CDR3 length: 11 residues. The ends were cut back, 5 bases at V and 5 bases at J, with 3 bases in the middle.

The J gene is TRBJ2-1, the V gene TRBV4-2; D call uncertain. This CDR3 spans 15 amino acids. CDR1 and CDR2 (germline): LGHNA, YNFKEQ. V was shortened by 0 bases and J by 4 bases, with 10 bases between the two germline ends. The CDR3 DNA is TGTGCCAGCAGCCAAGATGCGACGGAGTACAATGAGCAGTTCTTC. This sequence encodes CASSQDATEYNEQFF.

J is TRBJ2-7 and V is TRBV20-1; D is perhaps TRBD2 (5 bases). The germline V and J ends were trimmed by 6 bases and 7 bases, with 16 bases remaining between them. This CDR3 region has 12 residues. Germline loops: CDR1 DFQATT, CDR2 SNEGSKA (reference sequence). The CDR3 region is CSAMTPRREQYF. The CDR3 coding sequence is TGCAGTGCCATGACTCCCCGGAGGGAGCAGTACTTC.

This clonotype has more than one count but fewer than ten. The CDR3 sequence: CASSLRGEWNEQFF. The CDR3 region has the DNA TGTGCCAGCAGTTTACGAGGGGAGTGGAATGAGCAGTTCTTC. The gene calls are TRBV6-2 or TRBV6-3 and TRBJ2-1; D possibly uses TRBD1 or TRBD2 (5 bases each). V dropped 4 bases and J dropped 7 bases, with 14 bases sitting between them. Germline CDR1 MNHEY, CDR2 SVGEGT. This CDR3 region has 14 residues.

This clonotype was seen at least ten times. The chain couples TRBV28 to TRBJ2-4; D gene unclear. V was trimmed by 6 bases and J by 4 bases, leaving 16 bases between them. Germline-derived CDR1 and CDR2 are MDHEN and SYDVKM. The CDR3 extends over 15 amino acids. CDR3 DNA: TGTGCCAGCAGCCCCCCCGCGCTAGATAAAAACATTCAGTACTTC. Its translation is CASSPPALDKNIQYF.

The chain joins TRBV7-2 to TRBJ2-5, with TRBD2 identical over 7 bases. Looked up from germline, CDR1 is SGHTA and CDR2 is FQGNSA. This CDR3 region has 15 residues. With V trimmed by 5 bases and J by 5 bases, 11 bases remained unmatched. The CDR3 is CASSPSGKVGETQYF. DNA of the CDR3: TGTGCCAGCAGCCCCAGCGGGAAGGTAGGGGAGACCCAGTACTTC. The complete variable domain, with remaining parts taken from reference TRBV7-2 and TRBJ2-5, reads GAGVSQSPSNKVTEKGKDVELRCDPISGHTALYWYRQSLGQGLEFLIYFQGNSAPDKSGLPSDRFSAERTGGSVSTLTIQRTQQEDSAVYLCASSPSGKVGETQYFGPGTRLLVL.

The table lists this clonotype with many counts. The rearrangement joins TRBV10-1 to TRBJ2-1; D unresolved. Trimming pared 4 bases from V and 5 bases from J, leaving 6 bases between. The CDR3 spans 12 residues. Germline lookup yields CDR1 WNHNN and CDR2 SYGVQD (reference sequence). The CDR3 DNA is TGCGCCAGCAGTGTTGCAGACAATGAGCAGTTCTTC. It codes for CASSVADNEQFF.

This clonotype turned up a few times. This chain joins TRBV20-1 and TRBJ1-5; D may be TRBD1 (5 bases). Per the germline V gene, CDR1 is DFQATT and CDR2 is SNEGSKA (reference sequence). V lost 5 bases and J 1 base, leaving 21 bases between the germline ends. This CDR3 contains 17 residues. The CDR3 region is CSASVGQAIGSNQPQHF. Here the CDR3 DNA reads TGCAGTGCTTCTGTAGGACAAGCCATTGGGAGCAATCAGCCCCAGCATTTT.

The chain couples TRBV29-1 to TRBJ2-5; D unclear. Germline values: CDR1 SQVTM, CDR2 ANQGSEA. The V and J ends lost 7 bases and 1 base respectively, with 10 bases between them. This CDR3 has 12 amino acids. CDR3 sequence reads: CSAGRGQETQYF. The CDR3 nucleotides are TGCAGCGCCGGTAGAGGCCAAGAGACCCAGTACTTC.

The chain uses TRBV4-1 and TRBJ2-1, with 11 bases matching TRBD1. This CDR3 is 16 amino acids long. V was clipped by 5 bases and J by 4 bases; unmatched bases: 7. The V gene's germline CDR1 is MGHRA and CDR2 YSYEKL. The CDR3 DNA reads TGCGCCAGCAGCACGCGGGACAGGGGGACTTACAATGAGCAGTTCTTC. Residues: CASSTRDRGTYNEQFF.

V usage is TRBV28 and J usage is TRBJ2-4, with D perhaps TRBD1 (5 bases). CDR1 and CDR2 (germline): MDHEN, SYDVKM. The CDR3 runs to 14 residues. V was pared by 1 base and J by 8 bases, with 12 bases between. DNA of the CDR3: TGTGCCAGCAGTTTATCGGCGCAGGGTGACATTCAGTACTTC. This codes for CASSLSAQGDIQYF.

This clonotype was recorded at least ten times. V is TRBV20-1 and J is TRBJ2-3; 8 bases match TRBD2. With V trimmed by 5 bases and J by 2 bases, 6 bases remained unmatched. CDR3 length equals 14 residues. CDR1 is DFQATT and CDR2 is SNEGSKA in the germline V gene (reference sequence). The DNA of the CDR3 is TGCAGTGCTGAAATAGCGGGGTTCACAGATACGCAGTATTTT. This translates into CSAEIAGFTDTQYF.

This clonotype appeared many times. The rearrangement joins TRBV12-3 or TRBV12-4 to TRBJ1-3; D uncertain. Trimming removed 1 base at V and 4 bases at J, with 2 bases between. This CDR3 has 12 amino acids. CDR3 nucleotides: TGTGCCAGCAGTTTAGGAGGAAACACCATATATTTT. Protein sequence: CASSLGGNTIYF.

The rearrangement uses TRBV6-1 and TRBJ2-1; TRBD2 matches at 10 bases. Germline lookup yields CDR1 MNHNS and CDR2 SASEGT. V was pared by 8 bases and J by 8 bases, with 6 bases of the junction left unmatched. This CDR3 is 13 amino acids long. The CDR3 protein is CASELAGLYEQFF. CDR3 DNA sequence: TGTGCCAGCGAACTAGCGGGATTATATGAGCAGTTCTTC.

Ten or more counts support this clonotype. The CDR3 spells CASSLGDPYEQYF. The CDR3 region has the DNA TGTGCCAGCAGTTTAGGGGATCCCTACGAGCAGTACTTC. The chain has TRBV28 and TRBJ2-7; no clear D gene. CDR3 size: 13 residues. With 2 bases removed from V and 2 bases from J, the gap between germline ends came to 7 bases. The V gene's germline CDR1 is MDHEN and CDR2 SYDVKM.

V gene TRBV5-5 combines with J gene TRBJ2-5, with 7 bases fitting TRBD1. Germline-derived CDR1 and CDR2 are SGHKS and YYEKEE (reference sequence). The CDR3 is 16 amino acids. Trimming cost V 0 bases and J 3 bases; bases outside gene matches: 8. The CDR3 DNA reads TGTGCCAGCAGCTTGGCTGGGACAGTAAGAAAAGAGACCCAGTACTTC. This gives the protein CASSLAGTVRKETQYF.

The chain combines TRBV15 with TRBJ2-2, with D possibly matching TRBD1 (5 bases). CDR1 is LNHNV and CDR2 is YYDKDF in the germline V gene (reference sequence). CDR3 length: 16 residues. V was clipped by 5 bases and J by 1 base, with 14 bases between them. The CDR3 sequence is CATSGTGQGNTGELFF. CDR3 DNA: TGTGCCACCAGCGGAACAGGTCAAGGGAACACCGGGGAGCTGTTTTTT.

This clonotype was found a few times. For the CDR3, the DNA is TGTGCCAGCAGCCTGGGCCGGGAGAGGGGCCAGTACTTC. This translates into CASSLGRERGQYF. This sequence joins TRBV7-2 and TRBJ2-5; TRBD2 might be the D (6 bases). V lost 5 bases and J lost 10, with 17 bases in between. CDR3 length: 13 amino acids. Germline V lookup: CDR1 SGHTA, CDR2 FQGNSA.

This clonotype came up a few times. The chain combines TRBV6-1 with TRBJ1-6; 8 bases are a match to TRBD1. There are 16 residues in the CDR3. CDR1 and CDR2 from the germline V gene are MNHNS and SASEGT. With V trimmed by 1 base and J by 11 bases, 10 bases remained unmatched. The CDR3 region has the DNA TGTGCCAGCAGTGAAGTCGTGGACAGGGCCCAACCACCCCTCCACTTT. Amino acids: CASSEVVDRAQPPLHF.

In this sample, this clonotype turned up many times. The chain combines TRBV6-5 with TRBJ2-3; 11 bases map to TRBD2. Trimming took 6 bases from V and 6 from J; bases not matched to a gene: 8. The germline V gene has CDR1 MNHEY and CDR2 SVGAGI. This CDR3 is 15 amino acids long. CDR3 nucleotides: TGTGCCAGCAGACCCCTAGCGGGAGGTGCCGATACGCAGTATTTT. Translated: CASRPLAGGADTQYF.

This chain links TRBV18 with TRBJ2-3; TRBD2 aligns across 7 bases. The germline V gene encodes CDR1 KGHSH and CDR2 LQKENI. This CDR3 contains 13 residues. V shed 3 bases, J shed 5 bases, and the junction held 2 bases outside the gene matches. CDR3 in DNA: TGTGCCAGCTCACCGGGCGGGGGAGATACGCAGTATTTT. Its translation is CASSPGGGDTQYF.

The rearrangement joins TRBV28 to TRBJ1-1, with TRBD1 matching over 7 bases. Germline V gives CDR1 MDHEN, CDR2 SYDVKM. The CDR3 runs to 15 residues. With V trimmed by 4 bases and J by 5 bases, 10 bases remained unmatched. The CDR3 region is CASSYLGTGVTEAFF. CDR3 DNA sequence: TGTGCCAGCAGTTACCTAGGTACAGGGGTGACTGAAGCTTTCTTT.

V gene TRBV28 combines with J gene TRBJ1-1; 7 bases are shared with TRBD1. The germline V gene encodes CDR1 MDHEN and CDR2 SYDVKM. The CDR3 consists of 15 residues. V shed 5 bases and J 3 bases; nucleotides not matched to a gene: 9. The DNA of the CDR3 is TGTGCCAGCAGTGCGCAGCTGGGACAGCACACTGAAGCTTTCTTT. This codes for CASSAQLGQHTEAFF.

This sequence joins TRBV3-1 and TRBJ2-3; 7 bases agree with TRBD1. This CDR3 contains 15 residues. The germline gives CDR1 LGHDT, CDR2 YNNKEL (reference sequence). After removal of 5 bases from V and 4 bases from J, the junction contained 9 bases not matched to a gene. In DNA, the CDR3 is TGTGCCAGCAGCGCGCGACAGGGTGTGGCAGATACGCAGTATTTT. Its translation is CASSARQGVADTQYF.

The chain has TRBV12-3 or TRBV12-4 and TRBJ1-5, with D maybe TRBD1 (5 bases). The ends were cut back, 3 bases at V and 4 bases at J, with 7 bases in the middle. The CDR3 has 13 amino acids. CDR3 DNA: TGTGCCAGCAGTTTCAGGGAGAATCAGCCCCAGCATTTT. Translated, it gives CASSFRENQPQHF.

The gene calls are TRBV3-1 and TRBJ1-5; no reliable D call. Germline CDR1 reads LGHDT; CDR2 reads YNNKEL (reference sequence). Trimming stripped 1 base from V and 3 bases from J, with 4 bases between. The CDR3 has 13 residues. CDR3 bases: TGTGCCAGCAGCCAAGCCCCCAATCAGCCCCAGCATTTT. Protein: CASSQAPNQPQHF.

This clonotype was detected only a few times. V is TRBV27 and J is TRBJ1-5; possibly TRBD1 for D (6 bases). The CDR3 is made up of 14 amino acids. Looked up from germline, CDR1 is MNHEY and CDR2 is SMNVEV (reference sequence). V lost 6 bases, J lost 0 bases, and 9 bases lay in between. Here the CDR3 DNA reads TGTGCCAGCAGGGACAGACTTAGCAATCAGCCCCAGCATTTT. Its translation is CASRDRLSNQPQHF.

The rearrangement uses TRBV20-1 and TRBJ1-5; maybe TRBD1 (5 bases). The CDR3 has 13 residues. The V end was cut by 6 bases, the J end by 3 bases, with 12 bases between. CDR1 and CDR2 (germline): DFQATT, SNEGSKA (reference sequence). Here the CDR3 DNA reads TGCAGTGCAAGGGACCGACACAATCAGCCCCAGCATTTT. Translating gives CSARDRHNQPQHF.

The chain combines TRBV7-9 with TRBJ1-1; D gene unclear. The CDR3 is 14 amino acids. V lost 1 base and J 1 base, leaving 7 bases between the germline ends. Germline CDR1 is SEHNR and CDR2 is FQNEAQ (reference sequence). CDR3 sequence reads: CASSLGRSNTEAFF. The DNA for the CDR3 is TGTGCCAGCAGCTTAGGGCGCTCGAACACTGAAGCTTTCTTT.

This sequence joins TRBV24-1 and TRBJ2-1, with TRBD2 matching 8 bases. CDR1 is KGHDR, CDR2 SFDVKD, per germline. The CDR3 is 15 residues long. The trim removed 4 bases at V and 7 bases at J, leaving 8 bases unmatched. The CDR3 region is CATSDPSGRGNEQFF. As DNA, the CDR3 is TGTGCCACCAGTGACCCGTCCGGGAGGGGAAATGAGCAGTTCTTC.